This TCR beta chain was captured in a study of blood T cells in healthy people across ages. Broader study findings: Older age went with lower TCR beta diversity per million T cells, in a roughly linear way.

The table lists this clonotype with a few counts. Its antigen is still unknown. Through a sample-barcoded 5' primer and a J-beta primer mix, a second PCR was run for about 6 to 12 cycles. MiXCR, run by TCRdb on the 5' RACE reads, gives a single entry per CDR3 protein. The table includes hundreds of thousands of distinct CDR3 sequences, roughly 21% detected once. Germline V CDR1 and CDR2: ENHRY, SYGVKD. This CDR3 comprises 16 residues. Trimming stripped 0 bases from V and 4 bases from J, with 12 bases between. Sequencing was performed on blood. The receptor comes from a man between 65 and 85 years old in good health. The V and J genes are TRBV10-3 and TRBJ2-2, with D possibly being TRBD1 (6 bases). The DNA for the CDR3 is TGTGCCATCAGTGAGTCGACAGGAGTTCTCACCGGGGAGCTGTTTTTT. As protein: CAISESTGVLTGELFF.